Reported below is one T cell receptor (beta chain). Methods used by the authors: Amplified reference gene primers provided the basis for estimating nucleated cell counts. Sequencing was performed with immunoSEQ multiplex PCR; in TCRdb, only in-frame clones are kept and a portion is missing. Clone size and the V and J calls come from that table; the DNA yielded D and trimming. The table lists over 90,000 clones, roughly 84% of them singletons. This entry belongs to a study of blood T cell repertoires in COVID-19. In the study overall: Italy, Spain and the United States were the sources of the convalescent and acute COVID-19 samples. PBMCs, B-cell-depleted T cells, or T cells provided the cDNA or gDNA that made up the material.

This CDR3 spans 14 amino acids. Per germline, CDR1 PRHDT and CDR2 FYEKMQ (reference sequence). V lost 3 bases, J lost 4 bases, and 5 bases stayed unmatched. Material for sequencing was peripheral blood. This TCR derives from a human donor in a cohort sampled during active or convalescent COVID-19. The J gene is TRBJ2-5, the V gene TRBV13, with 7 positions matching TRBD2. CDR3 in amino acids: CASSFRSGAETQYF. The CDR3 DNA reads TGTGCCAGCAGCTTTCGGAGCGGGGCAGAGACCCAGTACTTC.